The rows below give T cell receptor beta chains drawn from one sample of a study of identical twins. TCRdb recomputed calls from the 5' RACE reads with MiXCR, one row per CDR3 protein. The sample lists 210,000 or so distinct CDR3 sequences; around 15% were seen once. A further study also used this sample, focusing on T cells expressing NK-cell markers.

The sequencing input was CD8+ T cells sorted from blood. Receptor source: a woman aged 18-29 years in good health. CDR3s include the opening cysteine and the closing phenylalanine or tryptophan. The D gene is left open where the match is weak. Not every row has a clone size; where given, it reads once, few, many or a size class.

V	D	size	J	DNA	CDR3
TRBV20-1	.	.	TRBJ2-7	TGCAGTGCTAGGAGAAGAAACTCAGAATACGAGCAGTACTTC	CSARRRNSEYEQYF
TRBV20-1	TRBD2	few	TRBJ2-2	TGCAGTGCTACTAACAGCGGGAGGGTCGGGGAGCTGTTTTTT	CSATNSGRVGELFF
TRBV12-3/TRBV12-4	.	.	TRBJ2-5	TGTGCCAGCAGTCTTGGGACCCAAATAATGGAGACCCAGTACTTC	CASSLGTQIMETQYF
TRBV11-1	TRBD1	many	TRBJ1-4	TGTGCCAGCAGCGTCGTAGGACAGGGGTCGTCTGAGCGTGAAAAACTGTTTTTT	CASSVVGQGSSEREKLFF
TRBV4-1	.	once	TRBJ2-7	TGCGCCAGCAGCCTACGGGATGGGGCAGGCTACGAGCAGTACTTC	CASSLRDGAGYEQYF
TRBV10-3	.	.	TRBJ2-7	TGTGCCATCAGCAGCGCGGGGCGTGAGCAGTACTTC	CAISSAGREQYF
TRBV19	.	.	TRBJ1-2	TGTGCATGCAAGGAGAGAAGGAGATCGGAGGGCTACACCTTC	CACKERRRSEGYTF
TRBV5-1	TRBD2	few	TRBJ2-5	TGCGCCAGCAGCTTTAATTCGAACGGGGGACTAGGAGAGACCCAGTACTTC	CASSFNSNGGLGETQYF
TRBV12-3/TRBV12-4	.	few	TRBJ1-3	TGTGCCAGCATTCCCTCTAGCTCTGGAAACACCATATATTTT	CASIPSSSGNTIYF
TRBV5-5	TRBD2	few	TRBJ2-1	TGTGCCAGCAGATTGACTAGCGGGGGACCTAATGAGCAGTTCTTC	CASRLTSGGPNEQFF
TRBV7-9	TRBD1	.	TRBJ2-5	TGTGCCAGCAGCTTCGTGACAGGGAAGGAGACCCAGTACTTC	CASSFVTGKETQYF
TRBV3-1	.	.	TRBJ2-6	TGTGCCAGCAGCCAAGATTCAGGGGCTGGGGCCAACGTCCTGACTTTC	CASSQDSGAGANVLTF
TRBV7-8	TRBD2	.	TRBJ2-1	TGTGCCAGCAGCTTAGTGGGAGGGGTGGAGCAGTTCTTC	CASSLVGGVEQFF
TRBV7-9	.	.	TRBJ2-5	TGTGCCCCTTCCGGAGAGACCCAGTACTTC	CAPSGETQYF
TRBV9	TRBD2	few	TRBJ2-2	TGTGCCAGCAGCCCCCCTAGCGGGAGGGCGGTAGACACCGGGGAGCTGTTTTTT	CASSPPSGRAVDTGELFF
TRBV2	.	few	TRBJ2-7	TGTGCCAGCCTCCTACACGAGCAGTACTTC	CASLLHEQYF
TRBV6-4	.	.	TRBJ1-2	TGTGCCAGCAGTGACGGCAGGGGATTTCGAGCGGGCTACACCTTC	CASSDGRGFRAGYTF
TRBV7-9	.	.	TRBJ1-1	TGTGCCAGCAGCCAAGGAGGAACGAACACTGAAGCTTTCTTT	CASSQGGTNTEAFF
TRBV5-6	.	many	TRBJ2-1	TGTGCCAGCAGCTCCATCGGGCTGGGAAAAGGGAATGAGCAGTTCTTC	CASSSIGLGKGNEQFF
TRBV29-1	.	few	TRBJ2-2	TGCAGCGTTGAGGACATACGCACCGGGGAGCTGTTTTTT	CSVEDIRTGELFF
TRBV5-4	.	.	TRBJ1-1	TGTGCCAGCAGCTTGGTCCCAGGGATCCTTATCGACCCGAACACTGAAGCTTTCTTT	CASSLVPGILIDPNTEAFF
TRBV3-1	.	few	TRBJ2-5	TGTGCCAGCAGCCTTTGGCAGCCCAAAGAGACCCAGTACTTC	CASSLWQPKETQYF
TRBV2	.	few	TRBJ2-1	TGTGCCAGCTGGTCGAGACGGGACGGTAAAGATGAGCAGTTCTTC	CASWSRRDGKDEQFF
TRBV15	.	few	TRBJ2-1	TGTGCCACCAGCAGAGATCAAGAGGGAACCTACAATGAGCAGTTCTTC	CATSRDQEGTYNEQFF
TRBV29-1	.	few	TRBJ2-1	TGCAGCGTTGAGGACAACTACAATGAGCAGTTCTTC	CSVEDNYNEQFF
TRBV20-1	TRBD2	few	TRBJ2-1	TGCTGTGCTAGAGACAGGGATAGCGGGAGGGCCTTTAGGGAGCAGTTCTTC	CCARDRDSGRAFREQFF
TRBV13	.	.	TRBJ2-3	TGTGCCAGCAGCCTCCCGGTCGGGATGGATACGCAGTATTTT	CASSLPVGMDTQYF
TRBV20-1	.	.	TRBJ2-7	TGCAGTGCAAAACAGGGCCCCTCGGCTAGCTACGAGCAGTACTTC	CSAKQGPSASYEQYF
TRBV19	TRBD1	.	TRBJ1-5	TGTGCCAGTTTTGGCGGACAGGGGGACCAGCCCCAGCATTTT	CASFGGQGDQPQHF
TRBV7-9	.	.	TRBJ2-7	TGTGCCAGCAGCTTCACTCTACACGAGCAGTACTTC	CASSFTLHEQYF
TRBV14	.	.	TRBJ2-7	TGTGCCAGCAGCCAAGTAGGAGGGGAGCAGTACTTC	CASSQVGGEQYF
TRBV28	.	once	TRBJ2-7	TGTGCCAGCAGTTTAGGCTGGCTCGAGCAGTACTTC	CASSLGWLEQYF
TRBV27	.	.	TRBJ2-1	TGTGCCAGCAGTTCGCGGGGTTACAATGAGCAGTTCTTC	CASSSRGYNEQFF
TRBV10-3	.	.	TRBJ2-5	TGTACCATCAGTTTGGCGAGTCTCGTGTACAGCTACAAAGAGACCCAGTACTTC	CTISLASLVYSYKETQYF
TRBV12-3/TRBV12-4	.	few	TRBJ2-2	TGTGCATGGCGGGCTCAGTCCGGGGAGCTGTTTTTT	CAWRAQSGELFF
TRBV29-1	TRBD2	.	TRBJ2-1	TGCAGCGTTGAAGGGCTAGCGGGTCGACTCAATGAGCAGTTCTTC	CSVEGLAGRLNEQFF
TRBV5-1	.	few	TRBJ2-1	TGCGCCAGCAGCTTGGCAGGGCTCGCTCAGTTCTTC	CASSLAGLAQFF
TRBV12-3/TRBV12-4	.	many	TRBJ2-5	TGTGCCAGCAGTTTTTTGGGGTTCGGGGAGACCCAGTACTTC	CASSFLGFGETQYF
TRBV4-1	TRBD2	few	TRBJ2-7	TGCGCCAGCAGCCAAGTAGCGGGGCGGTCTCCCTACGAGCAGTACTTC	CASSQVAGRSPYEQYF
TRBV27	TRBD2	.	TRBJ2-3	TGTGCCAGCAGTTTAACGCTAGCGGGAGCGTTGGATACGCAGTATTTT	CASSLTLAGALDTQYF
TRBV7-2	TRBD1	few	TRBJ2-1	TGTGCCAGTGAGCCGGGACAGGGCGAAAATGAGCAGTTCTTC	CASEPGQGENEQFF
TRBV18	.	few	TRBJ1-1	TGTGCCAGCTCACCACCTTATAAAGGCGAAGCTTTCTTT	CASSPPYKGEAFF
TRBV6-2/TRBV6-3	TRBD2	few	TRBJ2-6	TGTGCCAGCAGTTACTCGGCTAGCGGGTCCAGCTCTGGGGCCAACGTCCTGACTTTC	CASSYSASGSSSGANVLTF
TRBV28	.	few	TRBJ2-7	TGTGCCAGCAGTTTTGCCCTATGGGGGCATAACTACGAGCAGTACTTC	CASSFALWGHNYEQYF
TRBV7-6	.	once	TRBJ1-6	TGTGCCAGCAGCTTACAGGGAGGTTCACCCCTCCACTTT	CASSLQGGSPLHF
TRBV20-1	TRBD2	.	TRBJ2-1	TGCAGTGCTAGGAAGCCAACTAGCGGGGGGGGTTTGGGTGAGCAGTTCTTC	CSARKPTSGGGLGEQFF
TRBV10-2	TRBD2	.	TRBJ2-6	TGCGCCAGCAGTGTTCGGACTAGTACGAGGGGATCTGGGGCCAACGTCCTGACTTTC	CASSVRTSTRGSGANVLTF
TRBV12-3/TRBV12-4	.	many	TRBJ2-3	TGTGCCAGCAGTTTAAAGGGGAGTTACGATACGCAGTATTTT	CASSLKGSYDTQYF
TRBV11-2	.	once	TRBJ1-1	TGTGCCAGCAGCTCTCCGGTGGAGGGGCTAGTCACTGAAGCTTTCTTT	CASSSPVEGLVTEAFF
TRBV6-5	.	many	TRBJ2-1	TGTGCCAGCAGTTACTCCGGGGAATCGTCCTACAATGAGCAGTTCTTC	CASSYSGESSYNEQFF
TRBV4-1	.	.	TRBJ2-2	TGCGCCAGCAGCCAAGATTTCACTGGATACACCGGGGAGCTGTTTTTT	CASSQDFTGYTGELFF
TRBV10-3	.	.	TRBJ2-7	TGTGCCATCAGGGTAGGCTACGAGCAGTACTTC	CAIRVGYEQYF
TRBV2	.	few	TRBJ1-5	TGTGCCGTCATGGCAGGCGGGGAAGACGGCAATCAGCCCCAGCATTTT	CAVMAGGEDGNQPQHF
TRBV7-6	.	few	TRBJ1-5	TGTGCCAGCAGCCACAGGAGGTGCAATCAGCCCCAGCATTTT	CASSHRRCNQPQHF
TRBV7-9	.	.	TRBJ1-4	TGTGCCAGCAGCCCTCCATGGGGGGCCCCCCTCTATGAAAAACTGTTTTTT	CASSPPWGAPLYEKLFF
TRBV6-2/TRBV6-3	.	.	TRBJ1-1	TGTGCCAGCAGTTTTGGACTGTTTCTTAAAGAAGCTTTCTTT	CASSFGLFLKEAFF